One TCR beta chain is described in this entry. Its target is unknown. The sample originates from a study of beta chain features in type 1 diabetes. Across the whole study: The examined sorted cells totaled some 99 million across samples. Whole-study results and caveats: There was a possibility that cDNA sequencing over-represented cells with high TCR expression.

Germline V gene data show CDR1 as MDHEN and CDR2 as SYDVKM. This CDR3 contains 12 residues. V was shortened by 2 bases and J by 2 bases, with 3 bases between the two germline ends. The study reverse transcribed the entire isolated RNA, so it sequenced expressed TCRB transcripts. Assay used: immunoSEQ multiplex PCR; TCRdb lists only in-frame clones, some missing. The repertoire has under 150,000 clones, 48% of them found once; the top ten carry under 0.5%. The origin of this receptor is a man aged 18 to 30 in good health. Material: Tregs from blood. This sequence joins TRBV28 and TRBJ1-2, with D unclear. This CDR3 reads CASSLRNYGYTF. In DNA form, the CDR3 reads TGTGCCAGCAGTTTACGGAACTATGGCTACACCTTC.